The next 13 T cell receptor beta chains were all read from a single sample in a study of blood T cell repertoires in COVID-19. TCRdb's table, derived via immunoSEQ multiplex PCR, lists solely in-frame clones and lacks some. The profile shows around 310,000 clones, roughly nine tenths of them singletons. Sequencing was carried out using PBMCs or T cells enriched from blood (not recorded which). The receptors were sampled from a woman in her twenties or thirties who had recovered from COVID-19.

This chain uses TRBV5-1 with TRBJ2-7; perhaps TRBD1 as D (5 bases). CDR1 SGHRS and CDR2 YFSETQ come from the germline V gene. The germline V and J ends were trimmed by 4 bases and 2 bases, with 10 bases remaining between them. The CDR3 runs to 13 residues. The chain's CDR3 is CASSLQETYEQYF. The CDR3 DNA sequence: TGCGCCAGCAGCCTACAGGAGACCTACGAGCAGTACTTC.

The chain combines TRBV7-2 with TRBJ2-3, with 14 positions matching TRBD2. Germline values: CDR1 SGHTA, CDR2 FQGNSA. V shed 5 bases, J shed 1 base, and the junction held 2 bases outside the gene matches. The CDR3 is 16 residues long. The DNA of the CDR3 is TGTGCCAGCAGCCCGGGACTAGCGGGAGGCACAGATACGCAGTATTTT. This encodes CASSPGLAGGTDTQYF.

The gene calls are TRBV6-6 and TRBJ1-1; the D is unclear. With 4 bases removed from V and 2 bases from J, the gap between germline ends came to 11 bases. This CDR3 has 14 residues. CDR1 and CDR2 (germline): MNHNY, SVGAGI (reference sequence). The CDR3 sequence: CASSLNSPNTEAFF. DNA of the CDR3: TGTGCCAGCAGTTTAAACAGCCCCAACACTGAAGCTTTCTTT.

The chain carries TRBV9 and TRBJ1-2; tentative D call: TRBD1 (5 bases). CDR1 and CDR2 (germline): SGDLS, YYNGEE. V was pared by 2 bases and J by 6 bases, with 17 bases between. The CDR3 is made up of 15 amino acids. CDR3 in DNA: TGTGCCAGCAGCGTCACACGGCGGGGGTTCGATGGCTACACCTTC. Residues: CASSVTRRGFDGYTF.

CDR3 residues: CASSGTGSYEQYF. CDR3 nucleotide sequence: TGTGCCAGCAGCGGTACAGGCTCCTACGAGCAGTACTTC. The chain joins TRBV7-9 to TRBJ2-7; D is perhaps TRBD1 (5 bases). V lost 5 bases and J 0 bases, leaving 8 bases between the germline ends. This CDR3 has 13 residues. Germline V gene sequence: CDR1 SEHNR, CDR2 FQNEAQ (reference sequence). The entire variable domain, with the rest obtained from reference TRBV7-9 and TRBJ2-7, is as follows: DTGVSQNPRHKITKRGQNVTFRCDPISEHNRLYWYRQTLGQGPEFLTYFQNEAQLEKSRLLSDRFSAERPKGSFSTLEIQRTEQGDSAMYLCASSGTGSYEQYFGPGTRLTVT.

This chain links TRBV18 with TRBJ1-1; tentative D call: TRBD1 (5 bases). The CDR3 is 17 amino acids. With 4 bases removed from V and 3 bases from J, the gap between germline ends came to 21 bases. The germline gives CDR1 KGHSH, CDR2 LQKENI. CDR3 nucleotides: TGTGCCAGCTCACTCCCCGGCGGGGCGGGCCGAGACACTGAAGCTTTCTTT. Translated, it gives CASSLPGGAGRDTEAFF.

The CDR3: CASSFVLNSPLHF. For the CDR3, the DNA is TGTGCCAGCAGTTTTGTCCTTAATTCACCCCTCCACTTT. The V and J genes are TRBV27 and TRBJ1-6; the D is unclear. Germline CDR1 and CDR2: MNHEY and SMNVEV (reference sequence). Deletions cut 3 bases from V and 6 bases from J, with 6 bases between. The CDR3 covers 13 residues.

The chain couples TRBV10-3 to TRBJ1-2; D gene unclear. The CDR3 consists of 11 residues. Trimming removed 0 bases at V and 8 bases at J, with 4 bases between. Per germline, CDR1 ENHRY and CDR2 SYGVKD. This chain's CDR3 is CAISESRGYTF. The CDR3 region has the DNA TGTGCCATCAGTGAGTCGAGGGGCTACACCTTC.

The J gene is TRBJ1-1, the V gene TRBV24-1, with D possibly TRBD1 on 6 matching bases. Germline V gene lookup returns CDR1 KGHDR and CDR2 SFDVKD. Trimming removed 6 bases at V and 1 base at J, with 8 bases between. The CDR3 runs 13 residues. CDR3 residues: CATSQGPNTEAFF. In DNA, the CDR3 is TGTGCCACCAGTCAGGGGCCGAACACTGAAGCTTTCTTT.

V usage is TRBV28 and J usage is TRBJ2-2; D is ambiguous. The CDR3 consists of 12 residues. V was shortened by 7 bases and J by 5 bases, with 8 bases between the two germline ends. Germline lookup yields CDR1 MDHEN and CDR2 SYDVKM. DNA of the CDR3: TGTGCCAGCATCTCACGGACCGGGGAGCTGTTTTTT. Its protein is CASISRTGELFF.

The chain recombines TRBV5-6 with TRBJ1-5; D is possibly TRBD1 (6 bases). V was shortened by 4 bases and J by 4 bases, with 15 bases between the two germline ends. The CDR3 consists of 15 residues. Per germline, CDR1 SGHDT and CDR2 YYEEEE. The CDR3 region is CASSRYRTENQPQHF. The CDR3 DNA reads TGTGCCAGCAGCCGATACCGGACAGAAAATCAGCCCCAGCATTTT.

This chain links TRBV19 with TRBJ1-1; D is undetermined. The CDR3 loop spans 13 amino acids. V was trimmed by 6 bases and J by 1 base, leaving 9 bases between them. Looked up from germline, CDR1 is LNHDA and CDR2 is SQIVND (reference sequence). CDR3 sequence reads: CASRRNKNTEAFF. The CDR3 DNA follows: TGTGCCAGTAGGAGGAACAAGAACACTGAAGCTTTCTTT.

The chain is built from TRBV13 and TRBJ2-3; 11 bases line up with TRBD2. Germline loops: CDR1 PRHDT, CDR2 FYEKMQ (reference sequence). The CDR3 totals 15 residues. J was trimmed by 3 bases and V by 6 bases; bases with no gene match: 5. CDR3 sequence (DNA): TGTGCCAGCAGTCTAGCGGGAGGAGGGACAGATACGCAGTATTTT. It translates to CASSLAGGGTDTQYF.